This T cell receptor beta chain came from a study of blood T cell repertoires in COVID-19. Study in general: Samples of COVID-19 (acute and convalescent) were obtained from the United States, Italy and Spain.

Per the study methods: Researchers report that nucleated cell counts were estimated from reference gene primer amplification. This table comes from immunoSEQ multiplex PCR, and its TCRdb copy is limited to in-frame clones, with some not included. The V and J calls and clone size were taken over from that table, and D and trimming were inferred from the DNA. The profile shows under 300,000 clones, 81% of them singletons. From germline, CDR1 is SGHNT and CDR2 YYREEE (reference sequence). V was cut by 0 bases and J by 1 base, with 7 bases left in between. This CDR3 is 14 amino acids long. The sequenced material came from peripheral blood. This chain links TRBV5-4 with TRBJ1-1; D is uncertain. This clonotype originated in a woman aged 55-69 years with active or convalescent COVID-19. The CDR3 region has the DNA TGTGCCAGCAGCTTGGGGGCAGGGAACACTGAAGCTTTCTTT. Translating gives CASSLGAGNTEAFF.